This TCR beta chain was sequenced for a study of shared clonotypes between healthy human individuals. Using immunoSEQ multiplex PCR, the repertoire was profiled, and TCRdb retains in-frame clones only, with some absent. The profile shows approximately 330,000 clones, 73% of them singletons. V was shortened by 0 bases and J by 7 bases, with 10 bases between the two germline ends. This CDR3 has 13 amino acids. The germline CDR1 and CDR2 sequences are SGDLS and YYNGEE. The table lists this clone with a count of one. The sample taken for sequencing was memory CD4+ T cells sorted from blood. Subset indicated: CD45RA-negative fraction. This receptor was taken from a man in his thirties or forties in good health. The chain recombines TRBV9 with TRBJ2-5; the D gene is possibly TRBD2 (5 bases). The CDR3 coding sequence is TGTGCCAGCAGCGTAGGGGGAGAAGGGACCCAGTACTTC. It codes for CASSVGGEGTQYF.